Following are 32 T cell receptor beta chains from one sample sequenced in a study of shared clonotypes between healthy human individuals. Assay: immunoSEQ multiplex PCR; the TCRdb copy retains only in-frame clones and omits some. The table records around 1,100,000 clones, approximately 75% of them present only once. The source material was memory CD4+ T cells from PBMCs. The sample's subset: CD45RA-negative fraction. The source of these receptors is a man aged 18 to 29 in good health. Some clones in this sample may be carry-over from other donors' samples.

The rearrangement links TRBV19 to TRBJ2-2; no firm D call. The CDR3 spans 15 residues. V shed 8 bases and J shed 1 base, with 14 bases lying between them. Germline loops: CDR1 LNHDA, CDR2 SQIVND (reference sequence). The CDR3 DNA sequence: TGTGCCAGTTACGGACGGCCGAGGAACACCGGGGAGCTGTTTTTT. Its translation is CASYGRPRNTGELFF.

This sequence joins TRBV19 and TRBJ1-5, with unresolved D. Germline CDR1 reads LNHDA; CDR2 reads SQIVND (reference sequence). The CDR3 is 15 residues long. The V and J ends lost 5 bases and 6 bases respectively, with 17 bases between them. CDR3 in DNA: TGTGCCAGTAGTTGGCATAGACTCCGCGGTCAGCCCCAGCATTTT. As protein: CASSWHRLRGQPQHF. The full variable domain, in which reference TRBV19 and TRBJ1-5 provide the parts outside the CDR3, is DGGITQSPKYLFRKEGQNVTLSCEQNLNHDAMYWYRQDPGQGLRLIYYSQIVNDFQKGDIAEGYSVSREKKESFPLTVTSAQKNPTAFYLCASSWHRLRGQPQHFGDGTRLSIL.

This chain joins TRBV6-1 and TRBJ1-1, with 8 bases matching TRBD1. The J segment lost 5 bases and the V segment lost 6 bases, leaving 5 bases of the junction unmatched. The germline gives CDR1 MNHNS, CDR2 SASEGT. The CDR3 spans 13 residues. The chain's CDR3 is CASSAQGGTEAFF. The CDR3 region has the DNA TGTGCCAGCAGCGCACAGGGGGGTACTGAAGCTTTCTTT.

The chain uses TRBV28 and TRBJ1-1; the D gene is possibly TRBD1 (5 bases). V lost 6 bases and J lost 0, with 17 bases in between. This CDR3 is built from 16 residues. The germline gives CDR1 MDHEN, CDR2 SYDVKM. CDR3 DNA sequence: TGTGCCAGCAGCCCCGGGGGTTACGGCCTGAACACTGAAGCTTTCTTT. Residues: CASSPGGYGLNTEAFF.

Only one count was recorded for this clone. The gene calls are TRBV18 and TRBJ2-7, with a tentative D call TRBD2 (6 bases). V gave up 4 bases and J gave up 7 bases, with 17 bases separating them. In germline, CDR1 is KGHSH, CDR2 LQKENI. The CDR3 sequence is 14 residues long. The CDR3 DNA sequence: TGTGCCAGCTCACTCGCCGGGACTGAGGGGGAGCAGTACTTC. Translation: CASSLAGTEGEQYF.

V is TRBV7-3 and J is TRBJ2-7; D possibly uses TRBD1 or TRBD2 (5 bases each). V was clipped by 8 bases and J by 3 bases, with 17 bases between them. Germline loops: CDR1 SGHTA, CDR2 FQGTGA. This CDR3 is built from 14 residues. The CDR3 spells CASRSARGNYEQYF. Written as DNA, the CDR3 is TGTGCCAGCCGCTCAGCGAGGGGCAACTACGAGCAGTACTTC.

The genes are TRBV14 and TRBJ1-2, with 8 bases that match TRBD1. Germline CDR1 is SGHDN and CDR2 is FVKESK. There are 17 residues in the CDR3. Losses at the gene ends were 1 base for V and 4 bases for J; bases not matched to a gene: 11. CDR3 DNA sequence: TGTGCCAGCAGCCAAGGCACCCGCCAGGGGGCTTTCTATGGCTACACCTTC. The encoded protein is CASSQGTRQGAFYGYTF.

As for this clone: This CDR3 is also generated by other DNA sequences in the sample. The chain uses TRBV5-1 and TRBJ2-5; D assignment may be TRBD1 or TRBD2 (5 bases each). CDR1 and CDR2 from the germline V gene are SGHRS and YFSETQ. CDR3 length equals 13 residues. Trimming removed 5 bases from V and 1 base from J, with 9 bases in between. This chain's CDR3 is CASRSGTQETQYF. In nucleotides, the CDR3 is TGCGCCAGCAGATCCGGGACCCAAGAGACCCAGTACTTC.

The rearrangement joins TRBV25-1 to TRBJ2-5; 13 nucleotides agree with TRBD2. V lost 1 base, J lost 3 bases, and 8 bases stayed unmatched. The CDR3 consists of 18 residues. The V gene's germline CDR1 is MGHDK and CDR2 SYGVNS. The CDR3 loop is CASSESSGTSGIEETQYF. CDR3 DNA sequence: TGTGCCAGCAGTGAATCATCCGGGACTAGCGGGATTGAAGAGACCCAGTACTTC.

The chain employs TRBV6-5 and TRBJ2-1; 7 bases are a match to TRBD2. Germline CDR1 MNHEY, CDR2 SVGAGI. The CDR3 runs to 15 residues. The V gene end was trimmed by 7 bases and the J gene end by 6 bases; junction bases not matched to a gene: 12. The CDR3 is CASTGGGRVVNEQFF. The CDR3 DNA reads as TGTGCCAGCACCGGTGGCGGGAGAGTGGTCAATGAGCAGTTCTTC.

The sample holds a few counts of this clone. The chain is built from TRBV7-8 and TRBJ1-1, with D possibly being TRBD1 (5 bases). CDR1 and CDR2 (germline): SGHVS, FQNEAQ. The CDR3 is 13 amino acids. The V end was cut by 4 bases, the J end by 3 bases, with 9 bases between. This CDR3 reads CASSSQVDTEAFF. In nucleotides, the CDR3 is TGTGCCAGCAGCTCACAGGTGGACACTGAAGCTTTCTTT.

As for this clone: Other DNA sequences of this sample code for an identical CDR3. This sequence joins TRBV28 and TRBJ2-7; the match to TRBD2 covers 11 bases. J lost 4 bases, V lost 5 bases, and 7 bases had no gene match. The germline V gene has CDR1 MDHEN and CDR2 SYDVKM. The CDR3 is 15 residues long. In DNA form, the CDR3 reads TGTGCCAGCAGTCCCCCGGGACTAGCGGTGTACGAGCAGTACTTC. Protein sequence: CASSPPGLAVYEQYF.

The chain has TRBV28 and TRBJ1-2; D is unclear. V lost 3 bases, J lost 6 bases, and 17 bases lay in between. In germline, CDR1 is MDHEN, CDR2 SYDVKM. This CDR3 is 15 amino acids long. The CDR3 here is CASSFPLTRMDGYTF. CDR3 in DNA: TGTGCCAGCAGTTTCCCCCTTACAAGGATGGATGGCTACACCTTC.

The V call is TRBV5-4, the J call TRBJ2-5; TRBD2 matches at 10 bases. V shed 1 base and J 5 bases; nucleotides not matched to a gene: 5. The CDR3 consists of 15 residues. Germline V gene lookup returns CDR1 SGHNT and CDR2 YYREEE (reference sequence). The CDR3 protein is CASSLKASGSETQYF. As DNA, the CDR3 is TGTGCCAGCAGCTTGAAGGCTAGCGGGAGCGAGACCCAGTACTTC.

The rearrangement joins TRBV10-3 to TRBJ2-1; D might be TRBD1 (6 bases). Per the germline V gene, CDR1 is ENHRY and CDR2 is SYGVKD. Trimming left V 2 bases short and J 5 bases short, with 10 bases between. The CDR3 has 14 amino acids. The CDR3 loop is CAISERGSDNEQFF. In nucleotides, the CDR3 is TGTGCCATCAGTGAGAGGGGGAGTGACAATGAGCAGTTCTTC.

This clone was seen just once. The rearrangement joins TRBV6-6 to TRBJ1-2; 10 bases line up with TRBD1. The CDR3 totals 12 residues. From germline, CDR1 is MNHNY and CDR2 SVGAGI (reference sequence). The V segment lost 10 bases and the J segment 5 bases; nucleotides outside the gene matches: 4. The CDR3 loop is CATMGQGYGYTF. CDR3 nucleotide sequence: TGTGCCACTATGGGACAGGGGTATGGCTACACCTTC.

The chain is built from TRBV5-8 and TRBJ1-2, with TRBD1 as a possible D gene (6 bases). Trimming stripped 0 bases from V and 5 bases from J, with 14 bases between. Germline CDR1 reads SGHTS; CDR2 reads YDEGEE. CDR3 size: 15 residues. This CDR3 reads CASSLDGGDNYGYTF. The CDR3 DNA reads as TGTGCCAGCAGCTTGGACGGGGGCGATAATTATGGCTACACCTTC.

V is TRBV20-1 and J is TRBJ2-7; the D gene could be TRBD1 or TRBD2 (6 bases each). V was cut by 5 bases and J by 7 bases, with 12 bases left in between. CDR3 length: 11 residues. Per the germline V gene, CDR1 is DFQATT and CDR2 is SNEGSKA (reference sequence). CDR3 sequence reads: CSARRGREQYF. As DNA, the CDR3 is TGCAGTGCTCGGAGGGGGAGAGAGCAGTACTTC.

The rearrangement uses TRBV11-2 and TRBJ1-2; D uncertain. Germline CDR1 SGHAT, CDR2 FQNNGV. Deletions cut 0 bases from V and 6 bases from J, with 14 bases between. The CDR3 contains 15 residues. Written as DNA, the CDR3 is TGTGCCAGCAGCTTAGATAGCGTCAGAGCTGATGGCTACACCTTC. Translating it yields CASSLDSVRADGYTF.

The V and J genes are TRBV28 and TRBJ1-3, with 10 nucleotides matching TRBD1. Looked up from germline, CDR1 is MDHEN and CDR2 is SYDVKM. This CDR3 comprises 15 residues. J was trimmed by 4 bases and V by 7 bases; bases with no gene match: 7. For the CDR3, the DNA is TGTGCCAGCACTTATCCGGGACAGGGGGGAAACACCATATATTTT. As protein: CASTYPGQGGNTIYF.

The V call is TRBV2, the J call TRBJ2-1; 9 nucleotides agree with TRBD2. V gave up 6 bases and J gave up 4 bases; unmatched junction bases: 4. Germline V gives CDR1 SNHLY, CDR2 FYNNEI. This CDR3 is 14 amino acids long. The CDR3 loop reads CASRELAGYNEQFF. For the CDR3, the DNA is TGTGCCAGCAGGGAGCTAGCGGGGTACAATGAGCAGTTCTTC.

As concerns this clone: A read error may explain this, as a much larger clone is one base away. At the DNA level, this CDR3 is encoded by other sequences in the same sample as well. This chain connects TRBV6-6 to TRBJ1-1; unclear D gene. CDR3 size: 12 residues. The V end was cut by 2 bases, the J end by 0 bases, with 1 base between. Germline CDR1 is MNHNY and CDR2 is SVGAGI (reference sequence). DNA of the CDR3: TGTGCCAGCAGTTACCTGAACACTGAAGCTTTCTTT. Its protein is CASSYLNTEAFF.

This chain links TRBV5-1 with TRBJ2-2; no definite D call. CDR1 is SGHRS, CDR2 YFSETQ, per germline. The CDR3 loop spans 13 amino acids. The germline V and J ends were trimmed by 6 bases and 2 bases, with 8 bases remaining between them. The CDR3 region is CASTFPNTGELFF. DNA of the CDR3: TGCGCCAGCACCTTTCCTAACACCGGGGAGCTGTTTTTT.

Remarks on this clone: Other nucleotide sequences from this sample produce the same CDR3. This chain connects TRBV5-5 to TRBJ2-7, with D possibly TRBD1 on 5 matching bases. The germline gives CDR1 SGHKS, CDR2 YYEKEE (reference sequence). The CDR3 extends over 13 amino acids. The V gene lost 1 base and the J gene lost 2 bases, with 7 bases spanning the gap. CDR3 in DNA: TGTGCCAGCAGCTTGCAGGGCCCCTACGAGCAGTACTTC. Protein: CASSLQGPYEQYF.

This sequence joins TRBV28 and TRBJ1-1, with D possibly being TRBD1 (5 bases). V dropped 8 bases and J dropped 4 bases, with 20 bases sitting between them. The CDR3 runs to 15 residues. Germline V gives CDR1 MDHEN, CDR2 SYDVKM. The CDR3 bases are TGTGCCAGCTTACGGACGTCTGGGGGGGGCACTGAAGCTTTCTTT. Translating it yields CASLRTSGGGTEAFF. The full variable domain, completed using reference TRBV28 and TRBJ1-1, is DVKVTQSSRYLVKRTGEKVFLECVQDMDHENMFWYRQDPGLGLRLIYFSYDVKMKEKGDIPEGYSVSREKKERFSLILESASTNQTSMYLCASLRTSGGGTEAFFGQGTRLTVV.

The chain links TRBV5-1 to TRBJ1-1; TRBD1 might be the D (5 bases). Trimming removed 0 bases at V and 3 bases at J, with 9 bases between. CDR1 is SGHRS and CDR2 is YFSETQ in the germline V gene. The CDR3 totals 14 residues. The CDR3 spells CASSLVVGDTEAFF. CDR3 coding DNA: TGCGCCAGCAGCTTGGTTGTAGGGGACACTGAAGCTTTCTTT. Variable domain in full (rest from reference TRBV5-1 and TRBJ1-1): KAGVTQTPRYLIKTRGQQVTLSCSPISGHRSVSWYQQTPGQGLQFLFEYFSETQRNKGNFPGRFSGRQFSNSRSEMNVSTLELGDSALYLCASSLVVGDTEAFFGQGTRLTVV.

The J gene is TRBJ2-5, the V gene TRBV7-9; TRBD1 aligns across 7 bases. CDR3 length: 14 residues. Germline CDR1 SEHNR, CDR2 FQNEAQ (reference sequence). V lost 3 bases, J lost 4 bases, and 5 bases stayed unmatched. CDR3 protein: CASSLSTGIETQYF. CDR3 nucleotides: TGTGCCAGCAGCTTGTCGACAGGGATAGAGACCCAGTACTTC.

This clone was seen more than once but under ten times. The CDR3 nucleotides read TGTGCCAGCAGGGTGGGACAGGGTGGTGGCTACACCTTC. Translating it yields CASRVGQGGGYTF. V and J are TRBV6-1 and TRBJ1-2, with 9 bases fitting TRBD1. V trimming: 6 bases; J trimming: 7 bases; junction bases outside the gene matches: 6. There are 13 residues in the CDR3. Germline CDR1 and CDR2: MNHNS and SASEGT.

The V gene is TRBV19, the J gene TRBJ2-6; D call uncertain. CDR1 is LNHDA, CDR2 SQIVND, per germline (reference sequence). Trimming took 4 bases from V and 1 from J, leaving 8 bases between them. The CDR3 is 15 amino acids. CDR3: CASSKVTSGANVLTF. The DNA for the CDR3 is TGTGCCAGTAGTAAAGTAACTTCTGGGGCCAACGTCCTGACTTTC.

The chain employs TRBV15 and TRBJ2-2, with D possibly matching TRBD1 (5 bases). V lost 1 base and J lost 0, with 15 bases in between. The CDR3 length is 18 residues. Germline CDR1 is LNHNV and CDR2 is YYDKDF (reference sequence). In DNA form, the CDR3 reads TGTGCCACCAGCAGAGTTGAGGACCACAGGCCGAACACCGGGGAGCTGTTTTTT. Translating gives CATSRVEDHRPNTGELFF. The variable domain in full, completed from reference TRBV15 and TRBJ2-2, reads DAMVIQNPRYQVTQFGKPVTLSCSQTLNHNVMYWYQQKSSQAPKLLFHYYDKDFNNEADTPDNFQSRRPNTSFCFLDIRSPGLGDTAMYLCATSRVEDHRPNTGELFFGEGSRLTVL.

This rearrangement joins TRBV6-1 to TRBJ1-1; D perhaps matches TRBD1 (5 bases). Germline V CDR1 and CDR2: MNHNS, SASEGT. V lost 3 bases and J 1 base, leaving 9 bases between the germline ends. This CDR3 is built from 14 residues. This chain's CDR3 is CASSDWQGNTEAFF. DNA of the CDR3: TGTGCCAGCAGTGACTGGCAGGGGAACACTGAAGCTTTCTTT.

This chain links TRBV7-2 with TRBJ2-7, with 7 bases matching TRBD1. CDR3 size: 15 residues. Germline trimming cut 4 bases from V and 2 bases from J; bases unmatched to any gene: 8. CDR1 SGHTA and CDR2 FQGNSA come from the germline V gene. This CDR3 reads CASSSTFGTAYEQYF. The DNA for the CDR3 is TGTGCCAGCAGCTCCACCTTCGGGACAGCCTACGAGCAGTACTTC.